This T cell receptor delta chain came from a study of γδ T cells in repeated Plasmodium falciparum infection. Study-wide context: Samples were taken at baseline, before some infections, and 21 days after each. Study observations and caveats: Vgamma9/Vdelta2+ T cells showed a stable polyclonal repertoire with shared TCRgamma sequences.

Vgamma9/Vdelta2+ and Vdelta2-negative gammadelta T cells were flow-sorted from PBMC for bulk sequencing. Notes on this clone: What it binds is not known. Given a far larger clone just one base away, this is likely a sequencing read error. This specimen includes other DNA sequences encoding the same CDR3.

The germline V gene has CDR1 TSWWSYY and CDR2 QGS. V lost 2 bases to trimming and J lost 5 bases; unmatched junction nucleotides: 34. The CDR3 covers 25 residues. TCRdb re-called clones from the multiplex PCR reads via CATT. The data contain over 45,000 delta-chain clones, 1.5% to 2% of them seen just once; the ten biggest clones take up over 6.5%. The rearrangement uses TRDV1 and TRDJ1, with TRDD3 identical over 11 bases. TCRdb carries no J gene annotation; the J gene was assigned here by matching the DNA with germline. The receptor comes from a pool of human donors (malaria-infected and uninfected, not separated). The sequencing input was gamma-delta T cells from blood. Here the CDR3 reads CALGEVPKRSPRIMGDTRPSDKLIF. In DNA, the CDR3 is TGTGCTCTTGGGGAAGTGCCTAAACGGAGTCCCCGGATCATGGGGGATACGCGTCCATCTGATAAACTCATCTTT.